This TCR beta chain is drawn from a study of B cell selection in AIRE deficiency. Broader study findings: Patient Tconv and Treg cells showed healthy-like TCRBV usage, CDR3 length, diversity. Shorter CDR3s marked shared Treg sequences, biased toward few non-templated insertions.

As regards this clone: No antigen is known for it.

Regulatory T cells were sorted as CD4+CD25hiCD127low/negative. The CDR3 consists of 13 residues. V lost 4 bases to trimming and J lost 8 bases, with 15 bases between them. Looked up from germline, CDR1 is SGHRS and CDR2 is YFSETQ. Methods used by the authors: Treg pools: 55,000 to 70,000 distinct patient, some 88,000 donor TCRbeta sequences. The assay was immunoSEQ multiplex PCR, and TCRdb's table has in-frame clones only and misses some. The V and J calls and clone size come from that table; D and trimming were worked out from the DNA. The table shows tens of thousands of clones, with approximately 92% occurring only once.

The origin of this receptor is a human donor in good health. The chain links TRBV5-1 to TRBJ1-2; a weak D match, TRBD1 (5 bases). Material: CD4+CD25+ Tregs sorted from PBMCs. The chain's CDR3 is CASSPGVADGYTF. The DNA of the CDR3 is TGCGCCAGCAGCCCGGGGGTGGCAGACGGCTACACCTTC.